Below are 27 T cell receptor beta chains sequenced from a single sample in a study of cytomegalovirus exposure and HLA in healthy donors (dated by TCRdb to about 2017). Libraries were constructed by the immunoSEQ multiplex PCR assay. For the multiplex PCR, a mixture combining 60 forward primers for TCR Vbeta segments and 13 reverse primers for TCR Jbeta segments was used. Drawn from immuneACCESS, this table holds only the in-frame rearrangements with V and J called that TCRdb kept. Clones are partly lost; checked studies trace under half to an unresolved V gene and leave the rest unexplained. The sample has 150,000 or so clones on record, around 80% of them singletons. The ten largest clones capture about 1.6% of the sample. Sequencing was performed on PBMCs. These receptors originate from a middle-aged man in good health and CMV-seronegative.

This chain connects TRBV7-2 to TRBJ1-5, with unresolved D. The ends were cut back, 1 base at V and 4 bases at J, with 5 bases in the middle. The CDR3 consists of 13 residues. CDR1 and CDR2 (germline): SGHTA, FQGNSA. CDR3 amino acids: CASSLERNQPQHF. The CDR3 DNA sequence: TGTGCCAGCAGCTTAGAGAGGAATCAGCCCCAGCATTTT.

The chain carries TRBV29-1 and TRBJ1-4; D possibly corresponds to TRBD1 (5 bases). Germline V lookup: CDR1 SQVTM, CDR2 ANQGSEA. The CDR3 totals 15 residues. The V and J ends lost 3 bases and 2 bases respectively, with 13 bases between them. The chain's CDR3 is CSVEGTLGTNEKLFF. In DNA, the CDR3 is TGCAGCGTTGAGGGGACTCTCGGGACTAATGAAAAACTGTTTTTT. The whole variable domain, filled in from reference TRBV29-1 and TRBJ1-4, reads SAVISQKPSRDICQRGTSLTIQCQVDSQVTMMFWYRQQPGQSLTLIATANQGSEATYESGFVIDKFPISRPNLTFSTLTVSNMSPEDSSIYLCSVEGTLGTNEKLFFGSGTQLSVL.

The chain employs TRBV10-1 and TRBJ2-1; D ambiguous. Germline CDR1 reads WNHNN; CDR2 reads SYGVQD (reference sequence). This CDR3 is built from 13 residues. The ends were cut back, 3 bases at V and 7 bases at J, with 10 bases in the middle. The chain's CDR3 is CASSERLENEQFF. The CDR3 DNA reads as TGCGCCAGCAGTGAACGACTCGAGAATGAGCAGTTCTTC.

The rearrangement links TRBV2 to TRBJ1-2, with D unclear. CDR3 length: 15 amino acids. The germline CDR1 and CDR2 sequences are SNHLY and FYNNEI. Deletions cut 7 bases from V and 8 bases from J, with 23 bases between. This chain's CDR3 is CASTRSGTFREGYTF. CDR3 nucleotides: TGTGCCAGCACCCGATCAGGCACGTTCCGGGAGGGCTACACCTTC.

V usage is TRBV7-2 and J usage is TRBJ2-4; TRBD1 matches at 10 bases. Germline V CDR1 and CDR2: SGHTA, FQGNSA. CDR3 length equals 19 residues. J lost 1 base, V lost 1 base, and 10 bases had no gene match. This chain's CDR3 is CASSLESGQGKRAKNIQYF. The CDR3 bases are TGTGCCAGCAGCTTAGAATCGGGACAGGGGAAAAGGGCCAAAAACATTCAGTACTTC.

To note about this clone: This same CDR3 is encoded by further DNA sequences in the sample. This chain connects TRBV11-2 to TRBJ2-5; D remains ambiguous. This CDR3 spans 12 amino acids. V was cut by 1 base and J by 5 bases, with 5 bases left in between. Germline-derived CDR1 and CDR2 are SGHAT and FQNNGV. The CDR3 bases are TGTGCCAGCAGCTTAGCTCAGGAGACCCAGTACTTC. It is translated as CASSLAQETQYF. The whole variable domain, filled in from reference TRBV11-2 and TRBJ2-5, reads EAGVAQSPRYKIIEKRQSVAFWCNPISGHATLYWYQQILGQGPKLLIQFQNNGVVDDSQLPKDRFSAERLKGVDSTLKIQPAKLEDSAVYLCASSLAQETQYFGPGTRLLVL.

The chain carries TRBV25-1 and TRBJ2-5, with D unclear. The CDR3 has 11 amino acids. Germline V gene data show CDR1 as MGHDK and CDR2 as SYGVNS. Trimming stripped 1 base from V and 5 bases from J, with 2 bases between. CDR3 sequence: CASSESETQYF. The CDR3 DNA follows: TGTGCCAGCAGTGAATCGGAGACCCAGTACTTC.

This sequence joins TRBV4-1 and TRBJ1-2; TRBD1 matches 11 bases. The ends lost 4 bases at V and 1 base at J; junction bases unmatched: 8. The CDR3 covers 17 residues. Germline values: CDR1 MGHRA, CDR2 YSYEKL. CDR3 region: CASSRTGTGGDNYGYTF. The CDR3 nucleotides are TGCGCCAGCAGCCGAACCGGGACAGGGGGGGATAACTATGGCTACACCTTC.

The V gene is TRBV28, the J gene TRBJ2-7; D not certain. The V end lost 3 bases, the J end lost 5 bases, and 17 bases lay between the germline ends. CDR3 length equals 15 residues. The V gene's germline CDR1 is MDHEN and CDR2 SYDVKM. The CDR3 here is CASSFRGKFDDEQYF. DNA for the CDR3: TGTGCCAGCAGTTTCCGAGGAAAATTTGACGACGAGCAGTACTTC.

The chain carries TRBV11-1 and TRBJ1-2, with D possibly matching TRBD1 (6 bases). V gave up 4 bases and J gave up 5 bases, with 11 bases separating them. The CDR3 is made up of 13 amino acids. CDR1 and CDR2 from the germline V gene are SGHAT and FQDESV (reference sequence). This CDR3 is CASSWQGMYGYTF. DNA of the CDR3: TGTGCCAGCAGCTGGCAGGGGATGTATGGCTACACCTTC.

The chain employs TRBV15 and TRBJ2-7; 7 positions match TRBD1. V lost 0 bases and J lost 7; bases outside the gene matches: 9. The CDR3 is 15 residues long. The germline V gene encodes CDR1 LNHNV and CDR2 YYDKDF (reference sequence). CDR3 in amino acids: CATSRDPRQGREQYV. In DNA, the CDR3 is TGTGCCACCAGCAGAGATCCACGACAGGGAAGGGAGCAGTACGTC.

V is TRBV5-1 and J is TRBJ2-3; maybe TRBD2 (6 bases). Germline CDR1 SGHRS, CDR2 YFSETQ. V was shortened by 4 bases and J by 0 bases, with 9 bases between the two germline ends. The CDR3 runs 14 residues. This CDR3 is CASSREPSTDTQYF. CDR3 DNA: TGCGCCAGCAGCCGGGAGCCCAGCACAGATACGCAGTATTTT.

This clone was seen only a few times. This chain connects TRBV7-8 to TRBJ1-3, with D perhaps TRBD1 (5 bases). Germline V CDR1 and CDR2: SGHVS, FQNEAQ. The CDR3 loop spans 14 amino acids. Trimming cost V 3 bases and J 2 bases, with 8 bases left between them. The DNA of the CDR3 is TGTGCCAGCAGCTTCGGGGGTACTGGAAACACCATATATTTT. It specifies CASSFGGTGNTIYF.

The chain employs TRBV9 and TRBJ2-1; D possibly corresponds to TRBD2 (5 bases). V lost 0 bases and J 9 bases, leaving 16 bases between the germline ends. The germline CDR1 and CDR2 sequences are SGDLS and YYNGEE. The CDR3 has 15 amino acids. CDR3 in DNA: TGTGCCAGCAGCGTAGCTCCGACCCACGGAGGTGAGCAGTTCTTC. It yields the protein CASSVAPTHGGEQFF.

V usage is TRBV15 and J usage is TRBJ2-7, with TRBD1 matching over 10 bases. J lost 9 bases, V lost 1 base, and 9 bases had no gene match. The CDR3 spans 15 residues. Germline V gene lookup returns CDR1 LNHNV and CDR2 YYDKDF (reference sequence). CDR3 nucleotide sequence: TGTGCCACCAGCAGAGGGAAGGGGACAGGGGTTGGGCAGTACGTC. Amino acid sequence: CATSRGKGTGVGQYV.

The CDR3, as DNA: TGTGCCAGCAGGAAAGTAGTGACAGGGAGGACTGAAGCTTTCTTT. Its translation: CASRKVVTGRTEAFF. V usage is TRBV5-8 and J usage is TRBJ1-1; 7 bases are shared with TRBD1. CDR3 length: 15 residues. J was trimmed by 5 bases and V by 5 bases; bases with no gene match: 12. Per the germline V gene, CDR1 is SGHTS and CDR2 is YDEGEE.

The CDR3 DNA sequence: TGTGCCAGCAGTTTGCGGGTTCCTAACTATGGCTACACCTTC. Its protein product is CASSLRVPNYGYTF. This chain joins TRBV28 and TRBJ1-2; D is uncertain. CDR1 and CDR2 from the germline V gene are MDHEN and SYDVKM. Trimming took off 3 bases at V and 0 bases at J, with 8 bases between the two ends. CDR3 length: 14 amino acids.

The chain carries TRBV7-2 and TRBJ2-3; no clear D. V lost 6 bases and J 0 bases, leaving 13 bases between the germline ends. In germline, CDR1 is SGHTA, CDR2 FQGNSA. This CDR3 region has 15 residues. In DNA form, the CDR3 reads TGTGCCAGCAGTCATTACTCGACTAGCACAGATACGCAGTATTTT. Translation: CASSHYSTSTDTQYF. The entire variable domain, with the rest obtained from reference TRBV7-2 and TRBJ2-3, is as follows: GAGVSQSPSNKVTEKGKDVELRCDPISGHTALYWYRQSLGQGLEFLIYFQGNSAPDKSGLPSDRFSAERTGGSVSTLTIQRTQQEDSAVYLCASSHYSTSTDTQYFGPGTRLTVL.

This clone was observed a single time. The chain recombines TRBV11-2 with TRBJ2-3; TRBD2 matches at 15 bases. V shed 5 bases, J shed 3 bases, and the junction held 9 bases outside the gene matches. The CDR3 spans 18 residues. Per germline, CDR1 SGHAT and CDR2 FQNNGV. The CDR3 is CASSQYAGTSGRTDTQYF. The DNA for the CDR3 is TGTGCCAGCAGCCAATATGCCGGGACTAGCGGGAGGACAGATACGCAGTATTTT. The full variable domain, with the rest looked up from reference TRBV11-2 and TRBJ2-3, is EAGVAQSPRYKIIEKRQSVAFWCNPISGHATLYWYQQILGQGPKLLIQFQNNGVVDDSQLPKDRFSAERLKGVDSTLKIQPAKLEDSAVYLCASSQYAGTSGRTDTQYFGPGTRLTVL.

The V gene is TRBV28, the J gene TRBJ1-2, with D unclear. The CDR3 sequence is 14 residues long. Trimming shortened V by 5 bases and J by 7 bases, and 17 bases separated the two germline ends. The germline V gene encodes CDR1 MDHEN and CDR2 SYDVKM. CDR3 residues: CASSAYSGFFGYTF. The CDR3, as DNA: TGTGCCAGCAGTGCCTACAGTGGGTTCTTTGGCTACACCTTC.

The V call is TRBV2, the J call TRBJ2-7; a weak D match, TRBD1 (5 bases). Trimming took off 8 bases at V and 3 bases at J, with 8 bases between the two ends. The CDR3 sequence is 11 residues long. The germline gives CDR1 SNHLY, CDR2 FYNNEI. CDR3 bases: TGTGCCAGCGGCGACAGCTACGAGCAGTACTTC. As protein: CASGDSYEQYF.

This chain connects TRBV10-1 to TRBJ2-2; D is possibly TRBD2 (5 bases). CDR3 length equals 14 residues. Trimming took 6 bases from V and 1 from J, leaving 9 bases between them. Germline CDR1 WNHNN, CDR2 SYGVQD (reference sequence). The DNA for the CDR3 is TGCGCCAGCAGATCCGGAGGGAACACCGGGGAGCTGTTTTTT. It translates to CASRSGGNTGELFF.

This clone was seen a few times. The rearrangement uses TRBV5-4 and TRBJ2-5; 10 bases match TRBD2. Germline V gene sequence: CDR1 SGHNT, CDR2 YYREEE (reference sequence). V trimming: 2 bases; J trimming: 5 bases; junction bases outside the gene matches: 9. The CDR3 spans 16 residues. The CDR3 reads CASSLRASGSGETQYF. DNA of the CDR3: TGTGCCAGCAGCTTACGGGCTAGCGGGAGCGGGGAGACCCAGTACTTC.

The rearrangement joins TRBV4-1 to TRBJ2-7; D remains unclear. From germline, CDR1 is MGHRA and CDR2 YSYEKL. The CDR3 is 13 amino acids. Trimming shortened V by 0 bases and J by 4 bases, and 7 bases separated the two germline ends. The CDR3 here is CASSQDRIYEQYF. For the CDR3, the DNA is TGCGCCAGCAGCCAAGACAGAATTTACGAGCAGTACTTC.

V and J are TRBV7-3 and TRBJ2-1; a weak D match, TRBD2 (6 bases). The germline V gene encodes CDR1 SGHTA and CDR2 FQGTGA. V was shortened by 5 bases and J by 2 bases, with 16 bases between the two germline ends. The CDR3 is 16 amino acids. CDR3: CASSPSGTRTYNEQFF. CDR3 nucleotide sequence: TGTGCCAGCAGCCCTTCCGGGACTCGAACCTACAATGAGCAGTTCTTC.

The V gene is TRBV7-9, the J gene TRBJ1-2; possibly TRBD1 for D (6 bases). In germline, CDR1 is SEHNR, CDR2 FQNEAQ (reference sequence). The CDR3 consists of 14 residues. The V gene lost 0 bases and the J gene lost 4 bases, with 9 bases spanning the gap. The CDR3 loop is CASSLAQGIYGYTF. CDR3 sequence (DNA): TGTGCCAGCAGCTTAGCGCAGGGGATCTATGGCTACACCTTC.

The chain employs TRBV7-9 and TRBJ1-2; 10 bases are shared with TRBD1. V lost 3 bases, J lost 0 bases, and 4 bases stayed unmatched. The CDR3 is 16 residues long. CDR1 and CDR2 (germline): SEHNR, FQNEAQ (reference sequence). The DNA for the CDR3 is TGTGCCAGCAGCTTGGGGGGGACAGGGGCTAACTATGGCTACACCTTC. This gives the protein CASSLGGTGANYGYTF. Full variable domain (missing parts from reference TRBV7-9 and TRBJ1-2): DTGVSQNPRHKITKRGQNVTFRCDPISEHNRLYWYRQTLGQGPEFLTYFQNEAQLEKSRLLSDRFSAERPKGSFSTLEIQRTEQGDSAMYLCASSLGGTGANYGYTFGSGTRLTVV.